This entry lists 11 T cell receptor beta chains sequenced from one sample in a study of blood T cell repertoires in COVID-19. Sequenced by immunoSEQ multiplex PCR; TCRdb stores in-frame clones only, minus some. The sample lists 150,000 or so clones; roughly four fifths were seen once. The sequenced material came from peripheral blood. Receptors were obtained from a human donor with acute or convalescent COVID-19. The donor label of this sample is uncertain.

This sequence joins TRBV7-3 and TRBJ2-3; perhaps TRBD2 as D (6 bases). V was trimmed by 5 bases and J by 0 bases, leaving 12 bases between them. The CDR3 is 15 amino acids. The germline gives CDR1 SGHTA, CDR2 FQGTGA. The CDR3, as DNA: TGTGCCAGCAGCGGGGGGAGTGGTAGCACAGATACGCAGTATTTT. This codes for CASSGGSGSTDTQYF.

This rearrangement joins TRBV19 to TRBJ1-5, with 10 bases lining up with TRBD1. Germline CDR1 LNHDA, CDR2 SQIVND (reference sequence). This CDR3 has 16 amino acids. J gave up 0 bases and V 5 bases, and 4 bases lay outside the gene matches. CDR3 amino acids: CASSRRQGASNQPQHF. The CDR3 coding sequence is TGTGCCAGTAGTCGAAGACAGGGGGCTAGCAATCAGCCCCAGCATTTT.

This clone occurred a few times. The chain joins TRBV6-2 or TRBV6-3 to TRBJ1-2; perhaps TRBD1 as D (6 bases). Germline V gene lookup returns CDR1 MNHEY and CDR2 SVGEGT. The CDR3 length is 15 residues. Trimming shortened V by 2 bases and J by 0 bases, and 10 bases separated the two germline ends. The CDR3 loop is CASSYGQGSNYGYTF. The CDR3 DNA follows: TGTGCCAGCAGTTACGGCCAGGGGTCTAACTATGGCTACACCTTC.

The chain has TRBV18 and TRBJ1-6; D is unresolved. The CDR3 has 16 residues. Germline-derived CDR1 and CDR2 are KGHSH and LQKENI. V lost 3 bases and J 9 bases, leaving 18 bases between the germline ends. CDR3 in amino acids: CASSPSGGNVISPLHF. The DNA of the CDR3 is TGTGCCAGCTCACCCTCCGGAGGGAATGTAATTTCACCCCTCCACTTT.

The V gene is TRBV30, the J gene TRBJ1-5; 8 nucleotides match TRBD1. The CDR3 extends over 15 amino acids. The J segment lost 3 bases and the V segment lost 5 bases, leaving 9 bases of the junction unmatched. Germline V gene sequence: CDR1 GTSNPN, CDR2 SVGIG (reference sequence). The CDR3 sequence is CAWDRGGGHNQPQHF. CDR3 coding DNA: TGTGCCTGGGACAGGGGCGGGGGGCACAATCAGCCCCAGCATTTT.

This chain joins TRBV5-1 and TRBJ2-1; D is perhaps TRBD2 (5 bases). Trimming stripped 3 bases from V and 6 bases from J, with 16 bases between. CDR1 SGHRS and CDR2 YFSETQ come from the germline V gene. The CDR3 contains 15 residues. The CDR3 region is CASSYGLLRSNEQFF. CDR3 sequence (DNA): TGCGCCAGCAGCTACGGACTTCTGAGGAGCAATGAGCAGTTCTTC.

V usage is TRBV6-5 and J usage is TRBJ2-5; no reliable D call. V shed 2 bases and J shed 4 bases, with 2 bases lying between them. Germline assignment: CDR1 MNHEY and CDR2 SVGAGI. The CDR3 runs to 11 residues. The CDR3 is CASSYLETQYF. In nucleotides, the CDR3 is TGTGCCAGCAGTTACCTAGAGACCCAGTACTTC.

The V and J genes are TRBV19 and TRBJ1-6; D may be TRBD1 (5 bases). The germline V gene encodes CDR1 LNHDA and CDR2 SQIVND (reference sequence). With 5 bases removed from V and 0 bases from J, the gap between germline ends came to 26 bases. This CDR3 has 21 amino acids. CDR3 residues: CASSVQLPGLQTGSYNSPLHF. CDR3 bases: TGTGCCAGTAGTGTTCAATTACCGGGACTACAAACGGGCTCCTATAATTCACCCCTCCACTTT.

The genes are TRBV19 and TRBJ1-5; TRBD1 matches 8 bases. With 7 bases clipped from V and 5 bases from J, the junction kept 4 bases outside the gene matches. The CDR3 has 13 amino acids. Germline V gives CDR1 LNHDA, CDR2 SQIVND (reference sequence). This CDR3 is CASKDRGDQPQHF. CDR3 DNA: TGTGCCAGTAAAGACAGGGGTGATCAGCCCCAGCATTTT.

This chain links TRBV27 with TRBJ2-5; TRBD1 is a possible D gene (5 bases). V was cut by 2 bases and J by 1 base, with 11 bases left in between. This CDR3 is 15 amino acids long. The germline V gene encodes CDR1 MNHEY and CDR2 SMNVEV (reference sequence). The CDR3 sequence: CASSLRGQAQETQYF. CDR3 coding DNA: TGTGCCAGCAGTTTAAGAGGACAAGCCCAAGAGACCCAGTACTTC.

This clone has only a few counts. This rearrangement joins TRBV14 to TRBJ1-1, with D possibly being TRBD1 (5 bases). Germline values: CDR1 SGHDN, CDR2 FVKESK. This CDR3 region has 16 residues. Trimming took off 4 bases at V and 5 bases at J, with 20 bases between the two ends. The CDR3 nucleotides are TGTGCCAGCAGCCGACGCAGGGCTCAGGGAATGACTGAAGCTTTCTTT. Amino acids: CASSRRRAQGMTEAFF.